These 23 T cell receptor beta chains share one sample of origin, sequenced in a study of T cells in localized non-small cell lung cancer. Profiled with immunoSEQ multiplex PCR; TCRdb holds only in-frame clones, not every one. The repertoire has roughly 58,000 clones, roughly 76% of them found once; the top ten carry roughly 5%. The sequences come from PBMCs, collected before any cancer treatment. The receptors were sampled from a man aged 35 to 69 with stage II lung adenocarcinoma.

The chain links TRBV7-9 to TRBJ2-1; TRBD1 is a possible D gene (5 bases). Germline V gene lookup returns CDR1 SEHNR and CDR2 FQNEAQ (reference sequence). This CDR3 spans 14 amino acids. Trimming took off 0 bases at V and 5 bases at J, with 8 bases between the two ends. The DNA for the CDR3 is TGTGCCAGCAGCTTAGCCAGGGTAGACAATGAGCAGTTCTTC. Encoded protein: CASSLARVDNEQFF.

This chain uses TRBV2 with TRBJ2-3, with 7 bases identical to TRBD1. The CDR3 contains 12 residues. The germline V gene encodes CDR1 SNHLY and CDR2 FYNNEI. V was pared by 5 bases and J by 15 bases, with 11 bases of the junction left unmatched. CDR3 coding DNA: TGTGCCAGCAGTCGGGACAGAGGGCACCCATATTTT. Translating gives CASSRDRGHPYF. Based on the CDR3 plus reference TRBV2 and TRBJ2-3, the full variable domain is EPEVTQTPSHQVTQMGQEVILRCVPISNHLYFYWYRQILGQKVEFLVSFYNNEISEKSEIFDDQFSVERPDGSNFTLKIRSTKLEDSAMYFCASSRDRGHPYFGPGTRLTVL.

In DNA form, the CDR3 reads TGCAGCGTTGGAGCAGGCTCCTACGAGCAGTACTTC. Translating gives CSVGAGSYEQYF. The chain has TRBV29-1 and TRBJ2-7; D not certain. Deletions cut 4 bases from V and 0 bases from J, with 7 bases between. Germline CDR1 is SQVTM and CDR2 is ANQGSEA. The CDR3 is made up of 12 amino acids.

The V gene is TRBV6-1, the J gene TRBJ1-2, with D maybe TRBD1 (5 bases). CDR1 is MNHNS, CDR2 SASEGT, per germline. The CDR3 runs to 13 residues. Trimming shortened V by 8 bases and J by 8 bases, and 18 bases separated the two germline ends. The DNA of the CDR3 is TGTGCCAGCTTTTCTGACAGTTCGGGAGGCTACACCTTC. As protein: CASFSDSSGGYTF.

This rearrangement joins TRBV9 to TRBJ2-1; TRBD2 matches 10 bases. CDR3 length: 17 amino acids. Germline trimming cut 2 bases from V and 0 bases from J; bases unmatched to any gene: 5. Germline assignment: CDR1 SGDLS and CDR2 YYNGEE. In DNA, the CDR3 is TGTGCCAGCAGCGTCGGCCCTAGCGGGAGCTCCTACAATGAGCAGTTCTTC. Encoded protein: CASSVGPSGSSYNEQFF.

The chain couples TRBV19 to TRBJ2-5; perhaps TRBD1 as D (7 bases). Trimming cost V 6 bases and J 2 bases, with 13 bases left between them. The CDR3 has 14 amino acids. CDR1 LNHDA and CDR2 SQIVND come from the germline V gene (reference sequence). The CDR3 sequence is CASSPTGRQETQYF. The CDR3, as DNA: TGTGCCAGTAGCCCGACAGGGAGGCAAGAGACCCAGTACTTC.

This clone was observed once. V usage is TRBV4-1 and J usage is TRBJ2-7; D is undetermined. The V end was cut by 1 base, the J end by 2 bases, with 12 bases between. CDR3 length: 15 amino acids. CDR1 and CDR2 from the germline V gene are MGHRA and YSYEKL. DNA of the CDR3: TGCGCCAGCAGCCAAGTTTCGGGTGTTCCCTACGAGCAGTACTTC. Amino acid sequence: CASSQVSGVPYEQYF.

V gene TRBV19 combines with J gene TRBJ1-5; 7 bases map to TRBD1. V trimming: 6 bases; J trimming: 4 bases; junction bases outside the gene matches: 6. This CDR3 contains 14 residues. The germline V gene has CDR1 LNHDA and CDR2 SQIVND (reference sequence). This CDR3 reads CASSVGQANQPQHF. As DNA, the CDR3 is TGTGCCAGTAGCGTCGGACAGGCGAATCAGCCCCAGCATTTT.

This clone was recorded a few times. The chain carries TRBV14 and TRBJ1-2; D is ambiguous. V lost 0 bases and J 8 bases, leaving 13 bases between the germline ends. The V gene's germline CDR1 is SGHDN and CDR2 FVKESK. The CDR3 contains 14 residues. CDR3 bases: TGTGCCAGCAGCCAAGACGCGACCTCGGGGGGCTACACCTTC. Its protein is CASSQDATSGGYTF.

The chain has TRBV19 and TRBJ1-5; D possibly corresponds to TRBD1 (6 bases). The germline gives CDR1 LNHDA, CDR2 SQIVND (reference sequence). CDR3 size: 12 residues. In DNA, the CDR3 is TGTGCGGTAGGGGGGTTATATCAGCCCCAGCATTTT. Encoded protein: CAVGGLYQPQHF.

The sample holds one count of this clone. The chain couples TRBV7-2 to TRBJ1-5; TRBD1 is a possible D gene (5 bases). CDR1 and CDR2 (germline): SGHTA, FQGNSA. V dropped 1 base and J dropped 4 bases, with 20 bases sitting between them. The CDR3 contains 18 residues. The CDR3: CASSLERVNGGENQPQHF. The CDR3 coding sequence is TGTGCCAGCAGCTTAGAAAGGGTTAACGGAGGGGAAAATCAGCCCCAGCATTTT.

The V and J genes are TRBV21-1 and TRBJ1-5; no check of the table's D call, TRBD1, against the DNA was made. TRBV21-1 has pseudogene status. The CDR3 has 16 amino acids. The CDR3 bases are TGTGCCAGCAGCAACTGTTTGGCCAGGGACAATCAGCCCCAGCATTTT. Its protein is CASSNCLARDNQPQHF.

This chain uses TRBV7-2 with TRBJ2-1; a possible D gene is TRBD2 (6 bases). V was clipped by 6 bases and J by 0 bases, with 18 bases between them. The CDR3 consists of 17 residues. The germline gives CDR1 SGHTA, CDR2 FQGNSA. The CDR3 nucleotides read TGTGCCAGCAGTCCCCCTGGCCGGGGGACCTCCTACAATGAGCAGTTCTTC. This translates into CASSPPGRGTSYNEQFF.

The rearrangement links TRBV6-1 to TRBJ2-1; TRBD2 aligns across 9 bases. The J segment lost 8 bases and the V segment lost 7 bases, leaving 3 bases of the junction unmatched. The CDR3 runs 12 residues. Germline assignment: CDR1 MNHNS and CDR2 SASEGT. The CDR3 here is CASTLAGYEQFF. Here the CDR3 DNA reads TGTGCCAGCACCCTAGCGGGGTATGAGCAGTTCTTC.

V usage is TRBV7-8 and J usage is TRBJ2-7; 7 bases fit TRBD1. Losses at the gene ends were 10 bases for V and 2 bases for J; bases not matched to a gene: 11. CDR1 and CDR2 (germline): SGHVS, FQNEAQ. The CDR3 extends over 14 amino acids. The CDR3 here is CATTPQGITYEQYF. CDR3 coding DNA: TGTGCCACAACCCCACAGGGGATAACCTACGAGCAGTACTTC.

This rearrangement joins TRBV27 to TRBJ2-1; TRBD2 matches at 8 bases. The CDR3 has 14 amino acids. V dropped 7 bases and J dropped 7; count of bases not matched to a gene: 9. CDR1 is MNHEY, CDR2 SMNVEV, per germline (reference sequence). Here the CDR3 DNA reads TGTGCCAGCACCGTCGCAGCGGGAGAAAATGAGCAGTTCTTC. Its translation: CASTVAAGENEQFF.

The chain recombines TRBV5-1 with TRBJ2-3, with 9 positions matching TRBD2. The CDR3 has 21 residues. CDR1 and CDR2 from the germline V gene are SGHRS and YFSETQ. J lost 3 bases, V lost 4 bases, and 24 bases had no gene match. CDR3 region: CASSPNLTPGGAGGKTDTQYF. CDR3 nucleotide sequence: TGCGCCAGCAGCCCGAACCTTACCCCCGGGGGAGCGGGAGGAAAAACAGATACGCAGTATTTT. The full variable domain, rest sourced from reference TRBV5-1 and TRBJ2-3, is KAGVTQTPRYLIKTRGQQVTLSCSPISGHRSVSWYQQTPGQGLQFLFEYFSETQRNKGNFPGRFSGRQFSNSRSEMNVSTLELGDSALYLCASSPNLTPGGAGGKTDTQYFGPGTRLTVL.

This clone appeared a few times. V and J are TRBV19 and TRBJ1-5; D gene uncertain. The CDR3 runs to 16 residues. Germline V CDR1 and CDR2: LNHDA, SQIVND (reference sequence). Between the trimmed V and J ends, which lost 1 base and 3 bases, there was a span of 13 bases. This chain's CDR3 is CASSIAVNPSNQPQHF. The CDR3, as DNA: TGTGCCAGTAGTATAGCTGTCAACCCCTCCAATCAGCCCCAGCATTTT.

This clone occurred once. The gene calls are TRBV5-4 and TRBJ2-1; 7 positions match TRBD2. This CDR3 has 17 residues. Germline CDR1 and CDR2: SGHNT and YYREEE (reference sequence). V was clipped by 3 bases and J by 0 bases; unmatched bases: 9. The CDR3 nucleotides read TGTGCCAGCAGCTCTGGAGCGGGACGGAGCTCCTACAATGAGCAGTTCTTC. This gives the protein CASSSGAGRSSYNEQFF.

V gene TRBV5-8 combines with J gene TRBJ1-1; D is undetermined. The germline V gene encodes CDR1 SGHTS and CDR2 YDEGEE. The V and J ends lost 1 base and 4 bases respectively, with 17 bases between them. This CDR3 has 16 residues. CDR3 loop: CASSLTPSRWSTEAFF. CDR3 bases: TGTGCCAGCAGCTTGACCCCATCCAGGTGGAGCACTGAAGCTTTCTTT.

The chain employs TRBV7-8 and TRBJ2-3; D not resolved. Germline values: CDR1 SGHVS, CDR2 FQNEAQ. V lost 5 bases, J lost 0 bases, and 12 bases lay in between. The CDR3 is 15 residues long. The CDR3 region is CASSPPAASTDTQYF. In DNA form, the CDR3 reads TGTGCCAGCAGCCCCCCGGCGGCTAGCACAGATACGCAGTATTTT.

The V gene is TRBV5-4, the J gene TRBJ1-2; TRBD1 matches 10 bases. The CDR3 runs to 15 residues. Looked up from germline, CDR1 is SGHNT and CDR2 is YYREEE (reference sequence). The J segment lost 3 bases and the V segment lost 3 bases, leaving 5 bases of the junction unmatched. The CDR3 nucleotides read TGTGCCAGCAGCTGGCCGACAGGGGGCGACTATGGCTACACCTTC. It translates to CASSWPTGGDYGYTF.

The CDR3 protein is CASSVQTSGPTNEQFF. The DNA for the CDR3 is TGTGCCAGCAGCGTACAGACTAGCGGGCCCACCAATGAGCAGTTCTTC. The chain carries TRBV7-2 and TRBJ2-1; 10 bases line up with TRBD2. V lost 5 bases and J lost 6; bases outside the gene matches: 10. The length of the CDR3 is 16 residues. Germline assignment: CDR1 SGHTA and CDR2 FQGNSA.